A selection of T cell receptor beta chains follows, all from one sample in a study of CD8+ T cells in alopecia areata. The method was immunoSEQ multiplex PCR; TCRdb's version includes in-frame clones alone and lacks a portion of them. The sample shows 85,000 to 110,000 clones, under 90% of them seen only once. The sample here was CD8+ T cells sorted from blood, taken between weeks 30 and 35, from a patient treated with tofacitinib. These receptors were taken from a human donor with alopecia areata. The conserved cysteine and the conserved F or W are not part of the CDR3 here.

v_call cdr3_aa
TRBV27 ASSPGQNTGELF
TRBV7-9 ASSLGSTGLEETQY
TRBV27 ASSFGGADSPLH
TRBV29-1 SVEAVSAYNEQF
TRBV13 ASSLARQNTDTQY
TRBV7-9 ASSLAGFANTGELF
TRBV9 ASSVQTSGENTGELF
TRBV5-6 ASSRSMGNTEAF
TRBV29-1 SVEEKGGVIDEQY
TRBV2 ASRAGQGDTGELF
TRBV5-1 ASSLDGSSGANVLT
TRBV7-8 ASSKTGDDNEQF
TRBV18 ASSPAAAGGEDNEQF
TRBV5-6 ASSYPVWERANEQY
TRBV5-4 ASSAGTGTIYGYT
TRBV27 ASRLAGGDTGELF
TRBV4-1 ASSQDLNEQF
TRBV6-1 ASSERKRGTSPCTSLFTDPQY
TRBV5-1 ASSLDFQSSYNEQF
TRBV4-1 ASSHLPGAGLSYNEQF
TRBV5-1 ASSLGGGGSSYNEQF
TRBV7-9 ASRTDKSSYNEQF
TRBV27 ASRSVPGGFYGYT
TRBV11-2 ASSLEAGGLGPYNEQF
TRBV5-4 ASSGREGSYEQY
TRBV27 ASQRNSYEQY
TRBV11-2 ASSPWDSSSSSTDTQY
TRBV14 ASSQDGWTGGLV